Below are 22 T cell receptor beta chains sequenced from a single sample in a study of pediatric ulcerative colitis (dated by TCRdb to the late 2010s). The library came from the immunoSEQ multiplex PCR assay. TCRdb carries this immuneACCESS record with in-frame sequences only. Its versions omit some clonotypes, under half of them owing to an unresolved V gene in the studies checked, with the rest unexplained. In this sample the table shows 5,000 or so clones, roughly 91% of which occur a single time. The ten largest clones capture about 2% of the sample. Input material: blood. These TCRs come from a girl under 18 who was a control in a study of pediatric ulcerative colitis.

V is TRBV7-9 and J is TRBJ2-4, with TRBD2 as a possible D gene (6 bases). CDR1 SEHNR and CDR2 FQNEAQ come from the germline V gene (reference sequence). The CDR3 contains 13 residues. The V end was cut by 7 bases, the J end by 9 bases, with 16 bases between. The CDR3 DNA reads as TGTGCCAGCACCGCCACTCCGGAGGGCATTCAGTACTTC. Amino acid sequence: CASTATPEGIQYF.

The V gene is TRBV19, the J gene TRBJ2-1; TRBD2 aligns across 15 bases. V lost 3 bases, J lost 6 bases, and 0 bases stayed unmatched. The CDR3 runs 15 residues. The V gene's germline CDR1 is LNHDA and CDR2 SQIVND (reference sequence). This CDR3 reads CASSMGLAGGNEQFF. CDR3 nucleotide sequence: TGTGCCAGTAGTATGGGACTAGCGGGAGGCAATGAGCAGTTCTTC. The whole variable domain, filled in from reference TRBV19 and TRBJ2-1, reads DGGITQSPKYLFRKEGQNVTLSCEQNLNHDAMYWYRQDPGQGLRLIYYSQIVNDFQKGDIAEGYSVSREKKESFPLTVTSAQKNPTAFYLCASSMGLAGGNEQFFGPGTRLTVL.

The rearrangement uses TRBV28 and TRBJ2-3; perhaps TRBD2 as D (5 bases). V lost 6 bases and J 4 bases, leaving 14 bases between the germline ends. The CDR3 covers 14 residues. Germline values: CDR1 MDHEN, CDR2 SYDVKM. In DNA form, the CDR3 reads TGTGCCAGCAGGCTAGCCCTTTCCCCAGATACGCAGTATTTT. Translated: CASRLALSPDTQYF.

This clone showed up just a few times. V and J are TRBV30 and TRBJ1-5; no clear D gene. The V gene lost 3 bases and the J gene lost 2 bases, with 8 bases spanning the gap. Germline loops: CDR1 GTSNPN, CDR2 SVGIG (reference sequence). This CDR3 contains 13 residues. The CDR3 is CAWSIVGNQPQHF. CDR3 bases: TGTGCCTGGAGCATCGTTGGCAATCAGCCCCAGCATTTT.

This sequence joins TRBV4-1 and TRBJ1-1; 7 bases are shared with TRBD1. With V trimmed by 0 bases and J by 4 bases, 11 bases remained unmatched. There are 17 residues in the CDR3. Germline CDR1 and CDR2: MGHRA and YSYEKL. CDR3 sequence reads: CASSQDHRGSRGTEAFF. The DNA of the CDR3 is TGCGCCAGCAGCCAAGATCACAGGGGTTCGAGAGGCACTGAAGCTTTCTTT.

This rearrangement joins TRBV11-2 to TRBJ2-5; no clear D. Trimming shortened V by 5 bases and J by 5 bases, and 12 bases separated the two germline ends. This CDR3 region has 13 residues. CDR1 is SGHAT and CDR2 is FQNNGV in the germline V gene. This CDR3 reads CASSQTRLETQYF. The CDR3 DNA is TGTGCCAGCAGCCAGACTCGGTTGGAGACCCAGTACTTC.

The chain carries TRBV5-1 and TRBJ2-6, with D possibly being TRBD2 (6 bases). V was cut by 5 bases and J by 4 bases, with 25 bases left in between. Germline CDR1 reads SGHRS; CDR2 reads YFSETQ. The CDR3 extends over 19 amino acids. The CDR3 DNA sequence: TGCGCCAGCAGTCTTCGATTAGAGGGACTGGCTTCGGGGGCCAACGTCCTGACTTTC. The encoded protein is CASSLRLEGLASGANVLTF.

The chain has TRBV4-3 and TRBJ2-3; D gene uncertain. CDR3 length: 16 residues. V was cut by 0 bases and J by 0 bases, with 10 bases left in between. The V gene's germline CDR1 is LGHNA and CDR2 YSLEER. DNA of the CDR3: TGCGCCAGCAGCCAAGATCTTGACCGCAGCACAGATACGCAGTATTTT. This codes for CASSQDLDRSTDTQYF.

This chain uses TRBV11-3 with TRBJ2-7; D ambiguous. The germline gives CDR1 SGHNT, CDR2 YENEEA. The CDR3 has 13 residues. V lost 3 bases to trimming and J lost 6 bases, with 12 bases between them. CDR3 loop: CASSFSGLGEQYF. DNA of the CDR3: TGTGCCAGCAGCTTTTCTGGGCTGGGCGAGCAGTACTTC.

This clone has a handful of counts. The genes are TRBV10-3 and TRBJ1-5, with D possibly TRBD1 on 5 matching bases. Germline V gives CDR1 ENHRY, CDR2 SYGVKD. The CDR3 runs to 15 residues. Trimming cost V 0 bases and J 7 bases, with 13 bases left between them. The CDR3 is CAISESSGSGQPQHF. CDR3 coding DNA: TGTGCCATCAGTGAGTCTAGTGGGTCAGGGCAGCCCCAGCATTTT.

The chain carries TRBV5-6 and TRBJ2-3, with a weak D call TRBD2 (6 bases). The CDR3 sequence is 16 residues long. V lost 4 bases, J lost 5 bases, and 20 bases lay in between. From germline, CDR1 is SGHDT and CDR2 YYEEEE. CDR3 residues: CASSTPGGEPGDTQYF. Written as DNA, the CDR3 is TGTGCCAGCAGCACCCCCGGAGGGGAACCCGGAGATACGCAGTATTTT.

The chain recombines TRBV11-2 with TRBJ1-4; unclear D gene. V was clipped by 0 bases and J by 14 bases, with 13 bases between them. Germline lookup yields CDR1 SGHAT and CDR2 FQNNGV. CDR3 length: 13 residues. The CDR3: CASSLEGGLSLFF. For the CDR3, the DNA is TGTGCCAGCAGCTTAGAAGGAGGTTTAAGTCTGTTTTTT.

This clone was seen a handful of times. V usage is TRBV4-2 and J usage is TRBJ1-3; no firm D call. V gave up 0 bases and J gave up 2 bases, with 11 bases separating them. From germline, CDR1 is LGHNA and CDR2 YNFKEQ. The CDR3 consists of 16 residues. CDR3 sequence reads: CASSQDSGDTGNTIYF. The CDR3 DNA is TGTGCCAGCAGCCAAGATTCTGGAGACACTGGAAACACCATATATTTT.

V and J are TRBV6-1 and TRBJ2-1; D is possibly TRBD2 (6 bases). Per the germline V gene, CDR1 is MNHNS and CDR2 is SASEGT. CDR3 size: 14 residues. V lost 10 bases and J lost 3, with 16 bases in between. The CDR3 DNA sequence: TGTGCCACCCTTCCGGGAGTGGGCTACAATGAGCAGTTCTTC. It codes for CATLPGVGYNEQFF.

This chain uses TRBV7-2 with TRBJ2-6, with TRBD1 matching over 7 bases. The germline V gene encodes CDR1 SGHTA and CDR2 FQGNSA. Unmatched junction bases numbered 10, after V lost 5 bases and J lost 3 bases. There are 17 residues in the CDR3. The CDR3 DNA reads as TGTGCCAGCAGCCCAAACCTCCGACAGGGTGGGGCCAACGTCCTGACTTTC. This sequence encodes CASSPNLRQGGANVLTF.

The chain carries TRBV5-4 and TRBJ2-1; TRBD2 matches 10 bases. The CDR3 runs 15 residues. Germline V gene lookup returns CDR1 SGHNT and CDR2 YYREEE (reference sequence). Germline trimming cut 4 bases from V and 7 bases from J; bases unmatched to any gene: 8. The CDR3 DNA sequence: TGTGCCAGCAGCCCGGGACTAGCGTTGCTAAATGAGCAGTTCTTC. Amino acid sequence: CASSPGLALLNEQFF. Looking up the rest from reference TRBV5-4 and TRBJ2-1 gives the full variable domain: ETGVTQSPTHLIKTRGQQVTLRCSSQSGHNTVSWYQQALGQGPQFIFQYYREEENGRGNFPPRFSGLQFPNYSSELNVNALELDDSALYLCASSPGLALLNEQFFGPGTRLTVL.

The chain recombines TRBV4-2 with TRBJ2-7; 8 nucleotides match TRBD2. In germline, CDR1 is LGHNA, CDR2 YNFKEQ. This CDR3 contains 16 residues. V trimming: 4 bases; J trimming: 3 bases; junction bases outside the gene matches: 11. CDR3 region: CASSPREGTQLYEQYF. The CDR3, as DNA: TGTGCCAGCAGCCCACGGGAGGGGACTCAGCTCTACGAGCAGTACTTC.

The V gene is TRBV25-1, the J gene TRBJ2-1; D possibly uses TRBD1 or TRBD2 (6 bases each). CDR3 length: 17 amino acids. Germline CDR1 MGHDK, CDR2 SYGVNS. The V end was cut by 4 bases, the J end by 9 bases, with 25 bases between. The CDR3 protein is CASSAQQGTGSSVEQFF. In DNA form, the CDR3 reads TGTGCCAGCAGTGCCCAACAGGGAACCGGGAGCTCGGTTGAGCAGTTCTTC.

This chain links TRBV5-4 with TRBJ1-1, with TRBD1 matching 9 bases. CDR3 size: 15 residues. V was pared by 4 bases and J by 2 bases, with 6 bases of the junction left unmatched. The V gene's germline CDR1 is SGHNT and CDR2 YYREEE (reference sequence). CDR3 coding DNA: TGTGCCAGCAGCCCACGACAGGGGGAAAACACTGAAGCTTTCTTT. Translated, it gives CASSPRQGENTEAFF.

The J gene is TRBJ1-3, the V gene TRBV20-1; D unclear. V was cut by 2 bases and J by 1 base, with 0 bases left in between. The germline CDR1 and CDR2 sequences are DFQATT and SNEGSKA (reference sequence). This CDR3 contains 11 residues. The CDR3 bases are TGCAGTGCTAGATCTGGAAACACCATATATTTT. This gives the protein CSARSGNTIYF.

The chain uses TRBV25-1 and TRBJ2-7, with TRBD2 matching 7 bases. Germline V CDR1 and CDR2: MGHDK, SYGVNS. After removal of 4 bases from V and 6 bases from J, the junction contained 6 bases not matched to a gene. CDR3 length: 13 residues. Here the CDR3 reads CASSGPSGGEQYF. The CDR3 coding sequence is TGTGCCAGCAGTGGACCTAGCGGAGGCGAGCAGTACTTC.

This clone was seen a few times. The V call is TRBV4-1, the J call TRBJ1-2; D ambiguous. There are 16 residues in the CDR3. Germline CDR1 reads MGHRA; CDR2 reads YSYEKL. V was clipped by 0 bases and J by 2 bases, with 13 bases between them. The CDR3 spells CASSQDPIVRNYGYTF. The CDR3 region has the DNA TGCGCCAGCAGCCAAGACCCAATAGTGAGAAACTATGGCTACACCTTC.